This record covers a single T cell receptor (beta chain). Its binding antigen is unknown. It has no much larger one-base neighbor in the sample; base qualities were not kept. This sample was taken from a study of cytomegalovirus exposure and HLA in healthy donors (TCRdb year 2017). Broadly, across the study: In an earlier analysis of some 550 of the donors, around 290 Gb of sequence data and 120 million or so unique TCR beta sequences from 150 million to 200 million T cells were reported. Approximately 310 gigabases of sequencing data and 70 million to 100 million unique TCR sequences were included in an early release covering about 700 HLA-typed donors. Of the 350 to 450 genotyped donors, roughly 85% fell in the genetic ancestry cluster associated with self-reported Caucasian donors. The study was designed to test whether signatures of past pathogen exposure could be identified by cataloging public T cell receptors. Using immunosequencing, the study profiled T cell repertoires from about 620 subjects and related those repertoires to cytomegalovirus serostatus. Besides the first cohort of roughly 640 subjects, a separate validation cohort made up of 120 different subjects was used. To predict cytomegalovirus infection status, the study brought together high-throughput TCR immunosequencing, statistical association of individual TCRs with disease status, and machine learning. A later analysis re-examined previously published TCR beta repertoires from just over 650 donors and added high-resolution HLA genotyping to investigate patterns of TCR occurrence. The later analysis used no new phenotypic data to find candidate immune exposures, relying instead on TCR beta sequences and their occurrence across donors. To decide whether each TCR beta V gene segment behaved as functional or pseudogenic, an earlier analysis of 587 of the donors relied on high-throughput TCR beta sequencing. Donor age, sex, ethnicity and CMV serostatus were collected together with the repertoire data. A later genetic analysis took genome-wide SNP genotypes for about 60% of the roughly 670 donors and used that subset as a discovery cohort. Every repertoire in the discovery cohort had been generated on one and the same sequencing platform. HLA typing covered class I and class II loci at four-digit resolution. The number of typed donors differed by locus: about 629-640 for A, B, C, DRB1 and DQB1; some 500 for DQA1; 606 for DPA1; and 400 to 480 for DPB1. Roughly 5 DR-DQ haplotypes were handled as single units for association and clustering, since linkage in the cohort was strong. Among some 400 genotyped donors of the cohort, an average of approximately 250,000 unique TCR beta nucleotide sequences were sequenced per donor, around a sixth of them non-productive. General study outcomes and caveats: In vitro tests confirmed that a few of the cytomegalovirus-associated TCR beta chains recognize cytomegalovirus antigens. The classifier was reported to diagnose cytomegalovirus status with high specificity and sensitivity in both the original and validation cohorts. The study listed 150 to 200 TCR beta chains as associated with cytomegalovirus. In a later analysis, HLA-associated TCR beta chains were found to be more clonally expanded and to have lower generation probabilities than equally common non-associated chains. A later genetic analysis reported fewer N-insertions in productive TCRs among donors in an Asian-associated ancestry cluster than the roughly 640-donor mean. Because HLA typing was unavailable for some donors at each locus, only the typed subset was used in association tests. Linkage disequilibrium might explain the correlated functional status among segregating V segments, but an unknown experimental factor could not be ruled out. The authors suggested that the approach could potentially be extended to other disease states and immunological phenotypes. This cohort had only TCR beta chains sequenced, and the lack of alpha or paired-chain data limited which features could be detected. Most TCR sequences were seen in very few donors, while some public TCRs were found in many individuals. Broadly in line with IMGT annotations, most TCR beta V segments showed up in productive rearrangements about 87% or about 30% of the time in an earlier analysis of 450 to 600 of the donors. Some IMGT-functional V segments, including TRBV6-2 and TRBV6-3, could not be distinguished by the 87-base-pair reads and were therefore excluded. When HLA alleles, especially DR and DQ, strongly co-occurred, TCR associations were difficult to assign to individual alleles. According to a later analysis, parvovirus B19, influenza, CMV and Epstein-Barr virus appeared linked to several top co-occurrence clusters. A further reported finding was that TCR beta sequences accurately predicted the HLA-A and HLA-B alleles for most subjects in the first cohort. Specific HLA alleles were associated with some 15,000 TCR beta sequences at a false discovery rate of 0.05 in a later analysis. Because counts were too low, about 18 rarely observed V segments, including chromosome 9 orphons, were excluded from the earlier analysis of 587 of the donors. The sequencing pipeline was judged likely to have produced a cluster of highly shared sequence variants as a technical artifact. In a later analysis, the rate of TCR association differed among HLA loci, with DRB1 alleles having the most associated TCRs and HLA-C alleles having the fewest. Presence/absence analyses assumed roughly uniform sequencing depth across donors, an assumption that may not hold. In a later genetic analysis, a missense DCLRE1C variant was associated with V-gene and J-gene trimming of TCR beta chains, and the association was replicated in an independent cohort. A later analysis found that most CMV-associated TCR beta chains appeared HLA-restricted, with HLA associations seemingly driven largely by CMV exposure. CMV serostatus was the only immune exposure information available for the cohort.

After removal of 0 bases from V and 1 base from J, the junction retains 4 bases not matched to a gene. From the cysteine through the phenylalanine, the CDR3 covers 16 amino acids. Only the CDR3 DNA stays, 48 bases, in frame from base 1. CDR1 and CDR2 (ENHRY, SYGVKD) derive from the germline V gene. The cohort was made up of around 720 healthy bone marrow donors. At the time of sampling, all cohort members were nominally healthy, though unrecorded immune exposures were likely present. The donor tested CMV seropositive and was one of the 289 seropositive cohort members. Every donor gave a peripheral blood sample, and the peripheral blood mononuclear cells from that sample were used for TCR beta sequencing. Genomic DNA extraction from the blood cell samples was performed with the Qiagen DNeasy Blood Extraction Kit. The library came from the immunoSEQ multiplex PCR assay. For the multiplex PCR, a mixture combining 60 forward primers for TCR Vbeta segments and 13 reverse primers for TCR Jbeta segments was used. A multiplex PCR assay on genomic DNA amplified the CDR3 region of rearranged TCR beta genes. The amplified TCR beta libraries were sequenced on the Illumina HiSeq System as 87-base-pair reads. For the original study's pipeline: A later analysis tallied about 77 million unique TCR beta chains across the 600 to 700 repertoires, and some 12 million of those chains were shared by two or more donors. To remove PCR and sequencing errors, raw reads were error-corrected and collapsed into unique sequences using a nearest-neighbor algorithm that merged closely related sequences. Alignment of CDR3 sequences to IMGT reference sequences was used to assign V, D and J gene segments. For a sequence to be retained, a match of at least six nucleotides to both a V gene segment and a J gene segment was required. Rearrangements were called productive when the CDR3 lacked stop codons and stayed in frame with V and J; all others were non-productive. Following IMGT convention, CDR3 was defined as the stretch from the second conserved V-encoded cysteine to the conserved J-encoded phenylalanine. In an earlier analysis of roughly 610 of the donors, sequences lacking an unambiguous match to a single V gene segment were excluded. In an earlier analysis of 450 to 700 of the donors, V segments were called functional above 56.7% productive rearrangements and were called segregating when the between-donor standard deviation exceeded 5%. To diagnose cytomegalovirus status from the catalog of TCR beta chain sequences, a statistical classification framework was built. In a later analysis, V and J genes were assigned by comparing TCR nucleotide sequences against IMGT/GENE-DB human TR gene sequences. A later analysis assigned CDR3 sequences and most-parsimonious VDJ recombination scenarios with the TCRdist pipeline. A later analysis defined each TCR beta chain by its CDR3 amino acid sequence plus V-gene family, and excluded reads lacking a unique V-gene family. In a later analysis, 450 to 600 highly shared, low-generation-probability nucleotide sequences were removed to address suspected cross-contamination and a sequencing artifact. For each public chain, a later analysis derived a clonal expansion index from normalized ranks of inferred template counts within each repertoire. In a later analysis, generation probabilities were computed with a VDJ recombination model fitted to out-of-frame rearrangements, and the resulting probabilities were checked against IGoR. A later analysis scored TCR-TCR, TCR-HLA and TCR-CMV co-occurrence with hypergeometric tests, applying a repertoire-size bias correction to TCR pairs. False discovery rates were estimated in a later analysis by permuting HLA or CMV assignments 20 times. In a later analysis, co-occurring TCRs were grouped using DBSCAN, and TCRdist sequence similarity was added for clustering within HLA-allele-positive subsets. For co-occurrence clustering, repertoires with fewer than 30,000 or more than 120,000 public chains were excluded, along with about five repertoires with anomalous nucleotide sharing. In TCRdb, the immuneACCESS table is reduced to in-frame sequences with V and J assigned. These tables do not hold every clone; where another copy was compared, an unresolved V gene accounts for under half, and the others remain unexplained. Clone size and the V and J calls come from that table; the DNA yielded D and trimming. The sample table records over 150,000 clones; 75% to 80% of these occur just once. Of the sample, over 2% falls within the top ten clones.

The V gene is TRBV10-3 and the J gene is TRBJ1-2, and TRBD1 aligns with 8 junction nucleotides. The source material was PBMCs. The source is a woman aged 40 to 50 in good health and CMV-seropositive. The CDR3 here reads CAISESGTGLNYGYTF. The sequence in DNA is TGTGCCATCAGTGAGTCTGGGACAGGTCTTAACTATGGCTACACCTTC.